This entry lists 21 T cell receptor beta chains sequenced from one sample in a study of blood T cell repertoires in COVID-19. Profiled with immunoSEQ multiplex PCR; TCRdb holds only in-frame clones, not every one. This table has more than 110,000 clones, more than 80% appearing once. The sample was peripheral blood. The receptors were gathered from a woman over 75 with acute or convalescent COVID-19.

CDR3: CATTAGQGSREQYF. For the CDR3, the DNA is TGTGCCACCACAGCGGGACAGGGTAGTAGGGAGCAGTACTTC. This sequence joins TRBV19 and TRBJ2-7; 9 bases align to TRBD1. CDR3 length: 14 amino acids. J was trimmed by 7 bases and V by 10 bases; bases with no gene match: 14. Germline V gene data show CDR1 as LNHDA and CDR2 as SQIVND (reference sequence).

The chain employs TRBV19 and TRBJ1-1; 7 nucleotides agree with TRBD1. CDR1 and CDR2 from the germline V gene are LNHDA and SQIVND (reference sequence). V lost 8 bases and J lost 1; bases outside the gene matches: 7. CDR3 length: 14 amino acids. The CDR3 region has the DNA TGTGCCAGTGGAAGGGGACAGCCGAACACTGAAGCTTTCTTT. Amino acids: CASGRGQPNTEAFF.

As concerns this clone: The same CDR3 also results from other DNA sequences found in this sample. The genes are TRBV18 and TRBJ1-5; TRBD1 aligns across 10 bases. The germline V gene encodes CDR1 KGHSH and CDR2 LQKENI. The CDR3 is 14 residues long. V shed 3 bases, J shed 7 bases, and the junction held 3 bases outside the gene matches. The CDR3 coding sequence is TGTGCCAGCTCACCGGGACAGGGGAACCAGCCCCAGCATTTT. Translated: CASSPGQGNQPQHF.

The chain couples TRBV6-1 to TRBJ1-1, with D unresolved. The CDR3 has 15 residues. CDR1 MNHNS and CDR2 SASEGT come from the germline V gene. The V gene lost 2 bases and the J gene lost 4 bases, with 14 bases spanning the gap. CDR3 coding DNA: TGTGCCAGCAGTGAAAGCCGGGGAGAAGTCACTGAAGCTTTCTTT. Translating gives CASSESRGEVTEAFF.

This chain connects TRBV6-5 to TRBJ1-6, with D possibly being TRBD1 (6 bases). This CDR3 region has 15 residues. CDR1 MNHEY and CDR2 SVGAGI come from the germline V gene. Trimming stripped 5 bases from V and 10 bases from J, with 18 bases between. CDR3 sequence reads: CASSNSRGLSSPLHF. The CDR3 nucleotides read TGTGCCAGCAGTAATTCCAGGGGATTAAGCTCACCCCTCCACTTT.

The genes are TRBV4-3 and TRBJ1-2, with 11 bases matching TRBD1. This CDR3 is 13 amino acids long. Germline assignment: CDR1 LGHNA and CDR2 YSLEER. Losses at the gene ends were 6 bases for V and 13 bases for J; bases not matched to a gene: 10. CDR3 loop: CASSLDRGRVITF. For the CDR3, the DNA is TGCGCCAGCAGTCTGGACAGGGGGCGCGTTATCACCTTC.

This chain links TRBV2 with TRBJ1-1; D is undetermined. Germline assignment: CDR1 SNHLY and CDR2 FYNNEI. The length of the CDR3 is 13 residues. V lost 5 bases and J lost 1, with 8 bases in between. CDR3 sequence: CASSRVKNTEAFF. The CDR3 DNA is TGTGCCAGCAGTCGGGTGAAGAACACTGAAGCTTTCTTT.

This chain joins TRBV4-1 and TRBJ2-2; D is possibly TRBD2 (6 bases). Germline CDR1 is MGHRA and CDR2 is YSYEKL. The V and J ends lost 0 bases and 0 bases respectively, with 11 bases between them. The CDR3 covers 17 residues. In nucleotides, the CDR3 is TGCGCCAGCAGCCAAGAGATGCGGGGCTCGAACACCGGGGAGCTGTTTTTT. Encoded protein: CASSQEMRGSNTGELFF.

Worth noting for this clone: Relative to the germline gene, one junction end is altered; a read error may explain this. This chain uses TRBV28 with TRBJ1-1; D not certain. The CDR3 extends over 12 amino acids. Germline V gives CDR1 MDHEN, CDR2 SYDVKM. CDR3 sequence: CASTAGRGSPHF. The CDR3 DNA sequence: TGTGCCAGCACTGCGGGTCGAGGATCCCCACACTTT.

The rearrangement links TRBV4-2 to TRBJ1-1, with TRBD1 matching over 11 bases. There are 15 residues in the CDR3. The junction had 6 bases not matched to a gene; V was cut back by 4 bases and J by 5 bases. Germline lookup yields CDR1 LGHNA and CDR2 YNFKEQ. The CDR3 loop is CASSRTGGTGTEAFF. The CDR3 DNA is TGTGCCAGCAGCCGGACAGGGGGCACGGGAACTGAAGCTTTCTTT.

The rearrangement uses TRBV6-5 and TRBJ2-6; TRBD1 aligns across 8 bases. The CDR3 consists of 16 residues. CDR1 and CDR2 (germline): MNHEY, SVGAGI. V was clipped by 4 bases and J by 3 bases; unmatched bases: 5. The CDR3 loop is CASSLTGGFGANVLTF. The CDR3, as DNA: TGTGCCAGCAGTTTAACAGGGGGTTTTGGGGCCAACGTCCTGACTTTC.

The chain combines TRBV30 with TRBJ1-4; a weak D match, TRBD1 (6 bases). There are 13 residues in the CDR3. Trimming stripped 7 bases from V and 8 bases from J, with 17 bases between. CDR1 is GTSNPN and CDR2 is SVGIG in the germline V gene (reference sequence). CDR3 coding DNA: TGTGCCTCGGCGGGGGCTAGACGGGAAAAACTGTTTTTT. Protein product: CASAGARREKLFF.

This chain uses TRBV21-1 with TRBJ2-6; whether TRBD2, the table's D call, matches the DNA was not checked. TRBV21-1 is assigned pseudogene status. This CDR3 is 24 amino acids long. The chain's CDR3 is CASSKEQRGGGLAQKDSGANVLTF. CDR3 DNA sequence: TGTGCCAGCAGCAAGGAGCAAAGAGGTGGTGGCTTAGCGCAAAAGGACTCTGGGGCCAACGTCCTGACTTTC.

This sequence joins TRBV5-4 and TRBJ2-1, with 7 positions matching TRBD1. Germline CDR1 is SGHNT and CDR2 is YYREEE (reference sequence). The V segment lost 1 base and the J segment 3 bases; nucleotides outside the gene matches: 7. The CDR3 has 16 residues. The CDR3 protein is CASSLQGVPVYNEQFF. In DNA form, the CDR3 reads TGTGCCAGCAGCTTGCAGGGGGTGCCCGTCTACAATGAGCAGTTCTTC. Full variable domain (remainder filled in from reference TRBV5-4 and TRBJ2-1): ETGVTQSPTHLIKTRGQQVTLRCSSQSGHNTVSWYQQALGQGPQFIFQYYREEENGRGNFPPRFSGLQFPNYSSELNVNALELDDSALYLCASSLQGVPVYNEQFFGPGTRLTVL.

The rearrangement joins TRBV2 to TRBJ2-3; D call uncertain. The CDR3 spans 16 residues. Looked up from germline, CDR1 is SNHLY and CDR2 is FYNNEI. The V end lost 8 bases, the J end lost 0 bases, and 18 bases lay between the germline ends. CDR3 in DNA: TGTGCCAGCGTGGCCCGACGGAGCACTAGCACAGATACGCAGTATTTT. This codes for CASVARRSTSTDTQYF.

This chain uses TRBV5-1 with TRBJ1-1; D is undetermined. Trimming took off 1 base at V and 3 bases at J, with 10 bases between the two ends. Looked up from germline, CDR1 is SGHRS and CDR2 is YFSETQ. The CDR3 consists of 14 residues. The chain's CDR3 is CASSLQDFDTEAFF. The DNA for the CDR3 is TGCGCCAGCAGCTTGCAGGATTTTGACACTGAAGCTTTCTTT.

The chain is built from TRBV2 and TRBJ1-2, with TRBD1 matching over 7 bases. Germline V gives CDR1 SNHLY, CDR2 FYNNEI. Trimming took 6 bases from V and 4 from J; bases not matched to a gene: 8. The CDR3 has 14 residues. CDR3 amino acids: CASSARGQTYGYTF. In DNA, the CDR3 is TGTGCCAGCAGCGCTAGGGGACAGACCTATGGCTACACCTTC.

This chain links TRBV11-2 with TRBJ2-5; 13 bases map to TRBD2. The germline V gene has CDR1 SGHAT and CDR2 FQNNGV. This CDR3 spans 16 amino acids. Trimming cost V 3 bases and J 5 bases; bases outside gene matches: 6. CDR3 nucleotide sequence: TGTGCCAGCAGCTTTACTAGCGGGGGGGCCAGGGAGACCCAGTACTTC. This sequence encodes CASSFTSGGARETQYF.

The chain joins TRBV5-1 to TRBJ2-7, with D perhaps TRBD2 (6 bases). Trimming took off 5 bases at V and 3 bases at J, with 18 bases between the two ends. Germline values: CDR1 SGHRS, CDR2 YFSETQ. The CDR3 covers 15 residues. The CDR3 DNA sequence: TGCGCCAGCAGTTGGGGCCCGGGACTGATCTACGAGCAGTACTTC. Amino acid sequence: CASSWGPGLIYEQYF.

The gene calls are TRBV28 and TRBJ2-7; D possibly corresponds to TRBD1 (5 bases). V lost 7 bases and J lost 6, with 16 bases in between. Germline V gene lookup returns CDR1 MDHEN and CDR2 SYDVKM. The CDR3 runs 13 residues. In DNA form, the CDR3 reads TGTGCCAGCACCCCTTCAGGGCCCCCCGAGCAGTACTTC. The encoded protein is CASTPSGPPEQYF.

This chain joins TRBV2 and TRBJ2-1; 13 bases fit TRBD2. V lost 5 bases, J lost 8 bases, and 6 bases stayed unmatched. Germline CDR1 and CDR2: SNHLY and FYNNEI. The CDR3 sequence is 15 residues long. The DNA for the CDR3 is TGTGCCAGCAGTACGGGACTAGCGGGGTTAGATGAGCAGTTCTTC. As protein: CASSTGLAGLDEQFF.